The clone carrying this T cell receptor (beta chain) appeared a few times. The data were taken from a study of shared T cell receptors in the human thymus. Assay: immunoSEQ multiplex PCR; the TCRdb copy retains only in-frame clones and omits some. The sample includes 500,000 to 850,000 clones, approximately 89% seen only once; the top ten take 0.0094%. This CDR3 spans 15 amino acids. Per germline, CDR1 SGDLS and CDR2 YYNGEE. The germline V and J ends were trimmed by 4 bases and 4 bases, with 15 bases remaining between them. These data were likewise used in another study, on human thymus T cells. As that report states: Among the donors, all were healthy Finnish infants having corrective surgery for congenital heart defects. Blood and thymic repertoires both appeared biased in V and J gene usage.

The chain couples TRBV9 to TRBJ1-3; TRBD1 is a possible D gene (5 bases). The TCR was taken from a boy under two years old with a congenital heart defect. What was sequenced was thymocytes. The DNA for the CDR3 is TGTGCCAGCAGCAACTTGGACGGGGGAGGAAACACCATATATTTT. This codes for CASSNLDGGGNTIYF. Drawing the rest from reference TRBV9 and TRBJ1-3, the complete variable domain is DSGVTQTPKHLITATGQRVTLRCSPRSGDLSVYWYQQSLDQGLQFLIQYYNGEERAKGNILERFSAQQFPDLHSELNLSSLELGDSALYFCASSNLDGGGNTIYFGEGSWLTVV.